A single TCR beta chain is shown here with its context. The sample holds many counts of this clonotype. Which antigen it targets is not known. There are no base qualities to consult, and no much larger clone falls within one base. These data originate in a study of blood T cells in healthy people across ages (dated by TCRdb to 2013 to 2016). In terms of the full investigation: In model experiments, roughly one uniquely barcoded TCR beta cDNA molecule per two T cells was captured by template switching. Using deep sequencing normalized with unique cDNA molecular identifiers, the study measured how TCR beta repertoire diversity changes with age. Four age groups were formed from the donors: young (average 16 years), middle-aged (approximately 41), aged (approximately 60) and long-lived (about 80). To avoid experimental bias, donors of different ages were spread randomly across the sequencing lanes. The study analyzed two additional independent replicas of 1 million unique cDNA reads from the same blood draw for two donors, one aged 18 to 30 and one aged 80 or older.

The CDR3 sequence holds 15 residues, the cysteine and phenylalanine included. Only the CDR3 part of the read is kept: 45 bases, read in frame from the first base. V is pruned by 5 bases and J by 6 bases, leaving 6 bases of the junction without a gene match. The donors were roughly 38 Caucasian individuals from Russia, aged about 6 to 95 years, who were systemically healthy. Each donor gave about 10 milliliters of peripheral blood, drawn into EDTA-treated Vacutainer tubes. Ficoll-Paque density-gradient centrifugation was used to isolate PBMCs, with at least 6 million per sample. Total RNA, at least 6 micrograms per sample, was extracted from PBMCs with Trizol reagent. Naive CD45RAhigh/CD27high T cell percentages were measured by flow cytometry on a PBMC aliquot from every donor. The library was obtained by 5' RACE. The second PCR ran for about 7 to 11 cycles and used a J-beta primer mix along with a sample-barcoded 5' primer. A template-switch 5' adaptor carrying 12 random nucleotides introduced a unique molecular identifier onto each TCR beta cDNA molecule. Each sample yielded at least 2.5 million CDR3-containing paired-end reads. All of the RNA was converted into first-strand cDNA using the Mint cDNA synthesis kit, with a TRBC-specific oligonucleotide serving as the primer. Following uracil-DNA glycosylase treatment, all cDNA underwent a first 18-cycle PCR with the universal primers M1SS and BC2_uni_R. The paper's processing steps were these. Normalization of each sample was performed by random selection of 1 million high-quality reads, each carrying a distinct molecular identifier. Reads sharing molecular identifiers were discarded rather than binned into consensus sequences. MiTCR, with a Q25 quality threshold and the strictest error-elimination algorithm, was used for CDR3 identification, clonotype clustering and error correction. Lower-bound total TCR beta diversity was estimated with a nonparametric unseen species model using Euler transformation. TCRdb ran its own pipeline on the public reads, namely fastp trimming at Q25 and MiXCR clone calling, and kept in-frame beta chains. Merged by CDR3 protein, the rows form single entries marked with the most common genes and DNA. These V and J calls derive from TCRdb rather than the authors' analysis. The sample table shows 1.5 million to 2 million distinct CDR3 sequences, and about two fifths are seen once. The ten top clones hold about 21% of the sample.

Study-wide findings and limitations: Because the CMV infection status of the donors was unknown, age-related changes in expanded clonotypes may potentially have been confounded. As age increased, observed TCR beta diversity per million T cells dropped in a roughly linear way, and a significant reduction was already evident by age roughly 40. Estimates of total diversity based on one million sequenced T cells were regarded as lower bounds and as underestimates. Bulk unsorted PBMC profiling prevented conclusive comparison of naive and antigen-experienced compartments. There was a strong correlation between observed TCR beta diversity and the percentage of naive T cells measured by flow cytometry. Compared with the aged group, more naive CD4+ T cells, fewer expanded clones and increased TCR diversity were shown by the long-lived group, suggesting age selection.

The V gene is TRBV12-3 or TRBV12-4 and the J gene is TRBJ2-1; 11 middle bases align to TRBD2. Sequencing was done on a sample of blood. This TCR was recovered from a human donor in good health. DNA sequence: TGTGCCAGCAGTCCCGGGACTAGCGGAATCAATGAGCAGTTCTTC. Translation gives CASSPGTSGINEQFF.